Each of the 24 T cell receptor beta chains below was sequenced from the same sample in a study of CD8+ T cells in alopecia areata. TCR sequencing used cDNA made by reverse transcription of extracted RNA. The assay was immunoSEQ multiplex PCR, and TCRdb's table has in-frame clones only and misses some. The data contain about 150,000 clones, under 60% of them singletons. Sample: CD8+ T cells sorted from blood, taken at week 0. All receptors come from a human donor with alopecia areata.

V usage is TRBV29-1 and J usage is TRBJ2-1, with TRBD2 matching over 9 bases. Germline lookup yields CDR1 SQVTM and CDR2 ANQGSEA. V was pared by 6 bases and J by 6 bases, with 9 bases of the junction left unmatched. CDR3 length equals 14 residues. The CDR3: CSVGSGGLSNEQFF. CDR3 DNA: TGCAGCGTCGGAAGCGGGGGGTTGTCCAATGAGCAGTTCTTC.

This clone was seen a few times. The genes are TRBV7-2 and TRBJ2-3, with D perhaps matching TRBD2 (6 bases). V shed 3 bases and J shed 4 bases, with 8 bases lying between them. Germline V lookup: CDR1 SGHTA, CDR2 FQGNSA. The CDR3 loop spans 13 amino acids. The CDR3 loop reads CASSFGGADTQYF. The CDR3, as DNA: TGTGCCAGCAGCTTTGGAGGGGCAGATACGCAGTATTTT.

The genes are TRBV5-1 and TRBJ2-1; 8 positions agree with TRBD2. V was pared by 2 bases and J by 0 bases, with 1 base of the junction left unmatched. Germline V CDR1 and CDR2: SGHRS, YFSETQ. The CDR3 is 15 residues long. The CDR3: CASSFGTSSYNEQFF. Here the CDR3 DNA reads TGCGCCAGCAGCTTTGGGACTAGCTCCTACAATGAGCAGTTCTTC. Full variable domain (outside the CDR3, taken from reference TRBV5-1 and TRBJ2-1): KAGVTQTPRYLIKTRGQQVTLSCSPISGHRSVSWYQQTPGQGLQFLFEYFSETQRNKGNFPGRFSGRQFSNSRSEMNVSTLELGDSALYLCASSFGTSSYNEQFFGPGTRLTVL.

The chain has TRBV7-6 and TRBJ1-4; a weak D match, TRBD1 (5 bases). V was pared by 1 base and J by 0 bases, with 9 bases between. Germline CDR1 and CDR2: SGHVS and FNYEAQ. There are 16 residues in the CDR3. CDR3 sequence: CASSLDRLSTNEKLFF. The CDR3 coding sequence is TGTGCCAGCAGCTTAGACAGGCTTTCAACTAATGAAAAACTGTTTTTT.

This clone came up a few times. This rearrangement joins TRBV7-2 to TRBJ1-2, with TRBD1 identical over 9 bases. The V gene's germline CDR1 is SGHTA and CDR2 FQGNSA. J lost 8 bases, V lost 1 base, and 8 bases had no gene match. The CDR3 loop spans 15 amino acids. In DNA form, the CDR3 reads TGTGCCAGCAGCTTAGAACCGACAGGGGGTGGGGGCTACACCTTC. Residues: CASSLEPTGGGGYTF.

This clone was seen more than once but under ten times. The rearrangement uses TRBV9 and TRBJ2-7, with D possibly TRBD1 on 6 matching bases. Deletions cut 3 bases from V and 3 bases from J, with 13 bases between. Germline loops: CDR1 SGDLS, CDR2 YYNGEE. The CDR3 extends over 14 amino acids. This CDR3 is CASSDRDIGYEQYF. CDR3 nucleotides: TGTGCCAGCAGCGACCGGGACATTGGCTACGAGCAGTACTTC.

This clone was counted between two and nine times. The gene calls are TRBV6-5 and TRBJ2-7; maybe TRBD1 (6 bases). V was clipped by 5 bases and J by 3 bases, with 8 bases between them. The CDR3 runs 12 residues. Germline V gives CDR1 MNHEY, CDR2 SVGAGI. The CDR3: CASSTGSYEQYF. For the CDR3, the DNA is TGTGCCAGCAGTACAGGGAGCTACGAGCAGTACTTC.

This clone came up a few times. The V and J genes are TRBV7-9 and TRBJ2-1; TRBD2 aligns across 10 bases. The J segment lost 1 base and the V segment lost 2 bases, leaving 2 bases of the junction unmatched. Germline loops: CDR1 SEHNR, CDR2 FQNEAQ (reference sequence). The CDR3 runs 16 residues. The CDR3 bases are TGTGCCAGCAGCTTAAGCGGGGGGGAATCCTACAATGAGCAGTTCTTC. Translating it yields CASSLSGGESYNEQFF. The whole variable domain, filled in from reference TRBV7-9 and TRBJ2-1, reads DTGVSQNPRHKITKRGQNVTFRCDPISEHNRLYWYRQTLGQGPEFLTYFQNEAQLEKSRLLSDRFSAERPKGSFSTLEIQRTEQGDSAMYLCASSLSGGESYNEQFFGPGTRLTVL.

CDR3 coding DNA: TGCAGCGTTGAAAAAGAAGCGGGAGATTACGAGCAGTACTTC. Residues: CSVEKEAGDYEQYF. The rearrangement links TRBV29-1 to TRBJ2-7, with 8 bases lining up with TRBD2. Germline V gives CDR1 SQVTM, CDR2 ANQGSEA. Germline trimming cut 2 bases from V and 4 bases from J; bases unmatched to any gene: 7. The CDR3 length is 14 residues.

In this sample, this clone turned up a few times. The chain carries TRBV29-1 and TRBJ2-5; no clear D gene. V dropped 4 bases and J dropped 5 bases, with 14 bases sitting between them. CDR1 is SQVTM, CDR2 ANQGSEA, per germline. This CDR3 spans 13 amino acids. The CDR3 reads CSVVIVNEETQYF. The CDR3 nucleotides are TGCAGCGTTGTTATAGTAAATGAGGAGACCCAGTACTTC.

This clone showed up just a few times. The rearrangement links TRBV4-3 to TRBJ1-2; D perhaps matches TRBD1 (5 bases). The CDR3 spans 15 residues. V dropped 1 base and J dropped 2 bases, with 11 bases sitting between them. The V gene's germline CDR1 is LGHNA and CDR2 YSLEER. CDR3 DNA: TGCGCCAGCAGCCAAGTTACCCAGGGCAACTATGGCTACACCTTC. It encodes CASSQVTQGNYGYTF.

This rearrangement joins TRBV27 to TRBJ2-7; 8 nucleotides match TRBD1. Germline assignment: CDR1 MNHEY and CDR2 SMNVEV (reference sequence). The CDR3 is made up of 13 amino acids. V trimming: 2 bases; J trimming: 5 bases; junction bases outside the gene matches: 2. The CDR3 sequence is CASSLDRGNEQYF. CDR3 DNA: TGTGCCAGCAGTTTAGACAGGGGCAACGAGCAGTACTTC.

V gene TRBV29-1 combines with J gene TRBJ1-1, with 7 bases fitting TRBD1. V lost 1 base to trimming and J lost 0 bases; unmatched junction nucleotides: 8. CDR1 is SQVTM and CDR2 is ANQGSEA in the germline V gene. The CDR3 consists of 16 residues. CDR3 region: CSVEGVGQHMNTEAFF. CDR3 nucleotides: TGCAGCGTTGAAGGTGTGGGACAGCACATGAACACTGAAGCTTTCTTT.

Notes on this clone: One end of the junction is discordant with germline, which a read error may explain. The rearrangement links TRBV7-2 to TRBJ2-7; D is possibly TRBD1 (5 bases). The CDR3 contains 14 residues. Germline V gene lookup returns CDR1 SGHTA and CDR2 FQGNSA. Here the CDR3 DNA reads TGCGCCAGCAGCCCCGGGCAAACAGGTTACGAGCAGTACTTC. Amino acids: CASSPGQTGYEQYF.

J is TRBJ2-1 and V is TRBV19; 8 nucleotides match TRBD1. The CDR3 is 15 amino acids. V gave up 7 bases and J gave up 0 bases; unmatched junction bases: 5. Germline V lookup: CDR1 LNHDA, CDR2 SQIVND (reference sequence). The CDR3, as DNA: TGTGCCAGTACCACAGGGGGTAGCTCCTACAATGAGCAGTTCTTC. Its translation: CASTTGGSSYNEQFF.

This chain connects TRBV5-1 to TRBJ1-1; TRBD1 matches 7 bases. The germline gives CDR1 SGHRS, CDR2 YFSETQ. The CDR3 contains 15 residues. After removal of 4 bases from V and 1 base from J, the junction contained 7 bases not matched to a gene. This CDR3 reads CASSPPGQRNTEAFF. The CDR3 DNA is TGCGCCAGCAGCCCCCCGGGACAGAGGAACACTGAAGCTTTCTTT.

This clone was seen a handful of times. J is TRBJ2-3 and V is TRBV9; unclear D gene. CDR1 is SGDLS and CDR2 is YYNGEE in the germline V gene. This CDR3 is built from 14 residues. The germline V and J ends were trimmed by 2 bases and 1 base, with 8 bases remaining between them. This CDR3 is CASSVGSGTDTQYF. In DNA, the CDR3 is TGTGCCAGCAGCGTGGGGTCGGGCACAGATACGCAGTATTTT.

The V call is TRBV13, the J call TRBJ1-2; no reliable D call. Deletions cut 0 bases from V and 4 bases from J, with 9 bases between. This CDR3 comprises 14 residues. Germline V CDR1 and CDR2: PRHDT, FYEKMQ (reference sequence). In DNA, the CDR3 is TGTGCCAGCAGCTTAGGCGACACCTCCTATGGCTACACCTTC. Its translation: CASSLGDTSYGYTF.

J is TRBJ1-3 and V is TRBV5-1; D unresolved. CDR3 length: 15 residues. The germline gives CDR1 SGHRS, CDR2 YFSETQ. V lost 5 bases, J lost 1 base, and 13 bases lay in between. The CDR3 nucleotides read TGCGCCAGCAGAGAAGATACTCAGTCTGGAAACACCATATATTTT. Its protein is CASREDTQSGNTIYF.

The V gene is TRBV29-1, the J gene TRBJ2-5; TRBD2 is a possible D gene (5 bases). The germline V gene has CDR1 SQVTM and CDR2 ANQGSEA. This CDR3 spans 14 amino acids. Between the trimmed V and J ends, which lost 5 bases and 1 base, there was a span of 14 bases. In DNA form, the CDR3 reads TGCAGCGTTCCCGGACTGTTTGCCCAAGAGACCCAGTACTTC. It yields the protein CSVPGLFAQETQYF.

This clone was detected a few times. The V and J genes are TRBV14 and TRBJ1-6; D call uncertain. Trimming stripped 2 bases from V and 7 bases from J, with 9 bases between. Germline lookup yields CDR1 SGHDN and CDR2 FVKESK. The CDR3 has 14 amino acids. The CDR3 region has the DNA TGTGCCAGCAGCCAATTAGTCCGGAATTCACCCCTCCACTTT. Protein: CASSQLVRNSPLHF.

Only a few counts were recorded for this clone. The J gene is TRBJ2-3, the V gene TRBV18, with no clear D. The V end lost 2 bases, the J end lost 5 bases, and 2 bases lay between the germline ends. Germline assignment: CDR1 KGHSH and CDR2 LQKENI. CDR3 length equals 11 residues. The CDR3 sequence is CASSPGDTQYF. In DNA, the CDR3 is TGTGCCAGCTCACCAGGAGATACGCAGTATTTT.

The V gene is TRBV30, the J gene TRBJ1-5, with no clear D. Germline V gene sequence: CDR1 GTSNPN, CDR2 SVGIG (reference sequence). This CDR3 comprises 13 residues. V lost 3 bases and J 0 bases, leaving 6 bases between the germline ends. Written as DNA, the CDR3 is TGTGCCTGGAGGGGGAATAGCAATCAGCCCCAGCATTTT. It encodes CAWRGNSNQPQHF.

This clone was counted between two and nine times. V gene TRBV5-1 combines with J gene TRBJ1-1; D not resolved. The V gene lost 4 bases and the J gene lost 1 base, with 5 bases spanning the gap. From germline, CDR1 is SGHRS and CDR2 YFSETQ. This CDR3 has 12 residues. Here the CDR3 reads CASSPGNTEAFF. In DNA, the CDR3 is TGCGCCAGCAGCCCAGGGAACACTGAAGCTTTCTTT. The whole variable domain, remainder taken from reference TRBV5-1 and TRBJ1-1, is KAGVTQTPRYLIKTRGQQVTLSCSPISGHRSVSWYQQTPGQGLQFLFEYFSETQRNKGNFPGRFSGRQFSNSRSEMNVSTLELGDSALYLCASSPGNTEAFFGQGTRLTVV.